This T cell receptor (beta chain) was sequenced for a study of blood T cell repertoires in COVID-19 (dated by TCRdb to the early 2020s). Looking at the study overall: Collaborator samples came from the United States, Italy and Spain and covered acute and convalescent phases of COVID-19. The prospective study material was composed of cDNA or gDNA derived from T cells, B-cell-depleted T cells, or PBMCs. The dataset comprised deeply sampled blood TCRbeta repertoires from subjects exposed to, actively infected with, or recovered from COVID-19. The repertoires were released in a freely available public database meant as a resource for research on the immune response to SARS-CoV-2. The samples were drawn from two sources: the first 160 participants of the ongoing ImmuneRACE study, and 1,254 subjects contributed by 6 global collaborators. A de-identified subject ID, COVID-19 status, age in years and sex were almost always included in the sample metadata. Where HLA class I and class II types were available, the types were taken from metadata supplied by the sample provider, not from assay-based typing. The research as a whole found: How much clinical and demographic metadata was included differed by source and by participant, and the metadata was provided uncurated.

A word on this clone: Its antigen specificity is not known. Nothing much larger sits one base from this clone, and base qualities are not available.

Enrolling through a virtual design, the prospective study's participants ranged in age from roughly 18 to 95 years and lived across around 25 United States geographic areas. Cohort assignment in the prospective study relied on participant-reported clinical history from a screening survey and a study questionnaire. Each participant in the prospective study had whole blood, serum and a nasopharyngeal or oropharyngeal swab collected by mobile phlebotomists. Prospective study participants could optionally give additional blood draws and questionnaires over an approximately 2-month period. Prospective study blood samples were shipped either frozen or at room temperature before DNA extraction. The immunoSEQ Assay, a bias-controlled multiplex PCR, was used to amplify TCRbeta CDR3 regions from genomic DNA. The original pipeline was this. The number of nucleated cells in each sample was estimated from the amplification of reference gene primers within the assay. To quantify the absolute abundance of each unique TCRbeta CDR3 rearrangement, sequence reads were collapsed and filtered. For each sample, productive Simpson clonality was calculated as the square root of Simpson's diversity index over productive rearrangements. TCRdb's version of the immuneACCESS table is confined to in-frame rearrangements and falls short of the full clone set. An unresolved V gene accounts for under half of the shortfall where checked; the remainder is of unknown origin. V, J and clone size derive from that table, while D and trimming were established from the DNA sequence. The sample table shows 250,000 to 350,000 clones, and around 89% are seen once. The ten largest clonotypes hold about 1.7% of the sample.

CDR3 length: 14 amino acids, cysteine to phenylalanine. The only DNA kept is the CDR3, 42 bases in frame from the first base. CDR1 MDHEN and CDR2 SYDVKM were looked up in the germline V gene. Relative to germline, V is 7 bases shorter and J is 2 bases shorter, with 15 bases between their ends. The rearranged chain carries TRBV28 and TRBJ2-7; the D gene is unclear. The sample was PBMCs or T cells enriched from blood (not recorded which). This sequence was found in a woman aged 18 to 35 with acute COVID-19. The DNA is TGTGCCAGCACCTATTCCCAGGTCCCCTACGAGCAGTACTTC. The encoded protein is CASTYSQVPYEQYF.